This T cell receptor beta chain was profiled in a study of cytomegalovirus exposure and HLA in healthy donors (dated by TCRdb to between 2016 and 2019). Regarding the study in general: An earlier analysis of approximately 640 of the donors reported more than 250 Gb of sequence data and approximately 110 million unique TCR beta sequences from around 200 million T cells. About 300 gigabases of sequencing data and approximately 84 million unique TCR sequences were included in an early release covering about 700 HLA-typed donors. Among the roughly 400 genotyped donors, around 79% belonged to the genetic ancestry cluster associated with self-reported Caucasian donors. The aim of the study was to test whether cataloging public T cell receptors could identify signatures of past pathogen exposure. The T cell repertoires of about 700 subjects were profiled by immunosequencing and related to cytomegalovirus serostatus. A separate validation cohort of 100 to 150 different subjects was used in addition to the roughly 640-subject first cohort. To predict cytomegalovirus infection status, the study combined high-throughput TCR immunosequencing, statistical association of individual TCRs with disease status, and machine learning. In a later analysis, previously published TCR beta repertoires from fewer than 750 donors were re-analyzed and high-resolution HLA genotyping was added so that TCR occurrence patterns could be studied. In the later analysis, no new phenotypic data were used to find candidate immune exposures; instead, reliance was placed on TCR beta sequences and their occurrence across donors. An earlier analysis of around 580 of the donors used high-throughput TCR beta sequencing to judge whether each TCR beta V gene segment behaved as functional or pseudogenic. Donor age, sex, ethnicity and CMV serostatus were compiled alongside the repertoire data. A later genetic analysis used genome-wide SNP genotypes for about 55% of the 666 donors, treating that subset as a discovery cohort. Every discovery cohort repertoire had been produced on one sequencing platform. HLA typing included class I and class II loci at four-digit resolution. Typing coverage differed by locus: A, B, C, DRB1 and DQB1 were typed in about 629-630 donors, DQA1 in about 500, DPA1 in nearly 610, and DPB1 in 472. Five DR-DQ haplotypes were treated as single units for association and clustering because of strong linkage in the cohort. Among about 400 genotyped donors of the cohort, an average of about 240,000 unique TCR beta nucleotide sequences was sequenced per donor, of which 15% to 20% were non-productive. Summary of the overall study and its limitations: Presence/absence analyses assumed roughly uniform sequencing depth across donors, an assumption that may not hold. It was suggested by the authors that the approach could potentially be generalized to other disease states and immunological phenotypes. An association between a missense DCLRE1C variant and V-gene and J-gene trimming of TCR beta chains was found in a later genetic analysis and replicated in an independent cohort. Most CMV-associated TCR beta chains appeared to be HLA-restricted in a later analysis, and the HLA associations seemed to be driven largely by CMV exposure. According to a later genetic analysis, donors in an Asian-associated ancestry cluster had fewer N-insertions in productive TCRs than the roughly 670-donor mean. In a later analysis, several top co-occurrence clusters were reported to appear linked to parvovirus B19, influenza, CMV and Epstein-Barr virus. In a later analysis, around 17,000 TCR beta sequences were associated with specific HLA alleles at a false discovery rate of 0.05. A further reported finding was that TCR beta sequences accurately predicted the HLA-A and HLA-B alleles for most subjects in the first cohort. Correlated functional status among segregating V segments might reflect linkage disequilibrium, but an unknown experimental factor could not be ruled out. In vitro tests confirmed that a few of the cytomegalovirus-associated TCR beta chains recognize cytomegalovirus antigens. A total of about 150 TCR beta chains were listed by the study as associated with cytomegalovirus. A group of highly shared sequence variants was considered likely to be a technical artifact of the sequencing pipeline. Immune exposure information for the cohort was limited to CMV serostatus. In a later analysis, HLA-associated TCR beta chains were found to be more clonally expanded and to have lower generation probabilities than equally common non-associated chains. When HLA alleles, especially DR and DQ, strongly co-occurred, attributing TCR associations to individual alleles was difficult. Because HLA typing was unavailable for some donors at each locus, only the typed subset was used in association tests. In this cohort, only TCR beta chains were sequenced, and detectable features were limited by the absence of alpha or paired-chain data. In an earlier analysis of some 550 of the donors, most TCR beta V segments were observed in productive rearrangements about 90% or about 30% of the time, broadly matching IMGT annotations. While some public TCRs were present in many individuals, most TCR sequences turned up only very rarely across donors. Over 15 rarely observed V segments, including chromosome 9 orphons, were excluded from the earlier analysis of some 590 of the donors because counts were too low. Some IMGT-functional V segments, including TRBV6-2 and TRBV6-3, could not be distinguished by the 87-base-pair reads and were therefore excluded. In both the original and validation cohorts, the classifier was reported to diagnose cytomegalovirus status with high specificity and sensitivity. In a later analysis, the rate of TCR association differed among HLA loci, with DRB1 alleles having the most associated TCRs and HLA-C alleles having the fewest.

Libraries came from the immunoSEQ multiplex PCR assay. The multiplex PCR relied on a mix of 60 forward primers for TCR Vbeta segments and 13 reverse primers for TCR Jbeta segments. A multiplex PCR assay on genomic DNA amplified the CDR3 region of rearranged TCR beta genes. On the Illumina HiSeq System, the amplified TCR beta libraries were sequenced as 87-base-pair reads. The authors' pipeline ran thus. Across the 670 or so repertoires, a later analysis counted roughly 84 million unique TCR beta chains, 9.5 million to 12 million of which were shared by at least two donors. Raw reads were error-corrected and collapsed into unique sequences by a nearest-neighbor algorithm in which closely related sequences were merged to remove PCR and sequencing errors. V, D and J gene segments were assigned by aligning CDR3 sequences to IMGT reference sequences. For a sequence to be retained, at least a six-nucleotide match to both a V gene segment and a J gene segment was required. Rearrangements were called productive when the CDR3 lacked stop codons and stayed in frame with V and J; all others were non-productive. Following IMGT convention, CDR3 was defined as the stretch from the second conserved V-encoded cysteine to the conserved J-encoded phenylalanine. The earlier analysis of 450 to 750 of the donors excluded any sequence lacking an unambiguous match to a single V gene segment. In an earlier analysis of several hundred of the donors, V segments were called functional above 56.7% productive rearrangements and were called segregating when the between-donor standard deviation exceeded 5%. A statistical classification framework was developed to diagnose cytomegalovirus status using the catalog of TCR beta chain sequences. In a later analysis, V and J genes were assigned by comparing TCR nucleotide sequences against IMGT/GENE-DB human TR gene sequences. A later analysis assigned CDR3 sequences and most-parsimonious VDJ recombination scenarios with the TCRdist pipeline. In a later analysis, every TCR beta chain was defined by the combination of its CDR3 amino acid sequence and its V-gene family, and reads without a unique V-gene family were dropped. A later analysis removed several hundred highly shared, low-generation-probability nucleotide sequences to deal with suspected cross-contamination and a sequencing artifact. In a later analysis, a clonal expansion index for each public chain was calculated from normalized within-repertoire ranks of inferred template counts. A later analysis computed generation probabilities with a VDJ recombination model fitted to out-of-frame rearrangements, and checked the results against IGoR. Hypergeometric tests were used in a later analysis to score TCR-TCR, TCR-HLA and TCR-CMV co-occurrence, with a repertoire-size bias correction applied to the TCR pairs. To estimate false discovery rates, a later analysis permuted the HLA or CMV assignments 20 times. In a later analysis, co-occurring TCRs were grouped using DBSCAN, with TCRdist sequence similarity added in when clustering inside HLA-allele-positive subsets. Co-occurrence clustering excluded repertoires with fewer than 30,000 or more than 120,000 public chains, plus five with anomalous nucleotide sharing. The clones in this table, taken by TCRdb from immuneACCESS, are in-frame only. Not every clone is retained; where verified, under half of the shortfall comes from an unresolved V gene, and the cause of the rest is unknown. The V and J calls and clone size come from that table; D and trimming were worked out from the DNA. This sample's records show 160,000 or so clones. About 2.2% of the sample is in the top ten clones.

The cohort was made up of under 800 healthy bone marrow donors. All cohort members were sampled while nominally healthy, although unrecorded immune exposures were likely present. The donor was CMV seronegative and was included in the group of a few hundred seronegative cohort members. Each donor provided a peripheral blood sample, and peripheral blood mononuclear cells were used for TCR beta sequencing. The Qiagen DNeasy Blood Extraction Kit was used to extract genomic DNA from the blood cell samples. From a lookup of the germline V gene (reference sequence), CDR1 and CDR2 are MNHEY and SMNVEV. Termini included, the CDR3 measures 13 amino acids. CDR3 DNA is the only sequence kept; it has 39 bases, read in frame from the first base. V is clipped by 3 bases and J by 8 bases, and the sequence between their germline boundaries is 13 bases long. Turning to this clone: Its antigen specificity is not known. The CDR3 does not end in the conserved phenylalanine or tryptophan, so this is likely a read error.

The specimen sequenced was PBMCs. This receptor was identified in a man younger than 45 in good health and CMV-seronegative. The V and J segments used are TRBV27 and TRBJ1-2; TRBD1 is a possible D gene, resting on 6 matching bases. The nucleotide sequence reads TGTGCCAGCAGTTTCGCTCAGGGGCGCGGCTACACCCTC. The translation is CASSFAQGRGYTL.